Sequencing of this TCR beta chain was carried out in a study of liver allograft versus peripheral blood T cells. About the study: Repertoires from peripheral blood of liver transplant recipients were compared with those inside their transplanted livers.

V was pared by 0 bases and J by 0 bases, with 5 bases between. The CDR3 spans 13 residues. The V gene's germline CDR1 is DFQATT and CDR2 SNEGSKA (reference sequence). Of note for this clonotype: The antigen is not known.

TCRdb passed the reads through MiXCR, listing each CDR3 protein once. The table records 7,500 to 9,000 distinct CDR3 sequences, approximately 17% of them present only once. General study points: Peripheral blood reportedly held T cell receptor repertoires that differed from those inside liver allografts.

The rearrangement links TRBV20-1 to TRBJ1-1; D is undetermined. This TCR came from a human patient who had a liver transplant. Some T cells may be graft donor cells. This CDR3 is CSARDWVNTEAFF. In DNA form, the CDR3 reads TGCAGTGCTAGAGATTGGGTGAACACTGAAGCTTTCTTT.